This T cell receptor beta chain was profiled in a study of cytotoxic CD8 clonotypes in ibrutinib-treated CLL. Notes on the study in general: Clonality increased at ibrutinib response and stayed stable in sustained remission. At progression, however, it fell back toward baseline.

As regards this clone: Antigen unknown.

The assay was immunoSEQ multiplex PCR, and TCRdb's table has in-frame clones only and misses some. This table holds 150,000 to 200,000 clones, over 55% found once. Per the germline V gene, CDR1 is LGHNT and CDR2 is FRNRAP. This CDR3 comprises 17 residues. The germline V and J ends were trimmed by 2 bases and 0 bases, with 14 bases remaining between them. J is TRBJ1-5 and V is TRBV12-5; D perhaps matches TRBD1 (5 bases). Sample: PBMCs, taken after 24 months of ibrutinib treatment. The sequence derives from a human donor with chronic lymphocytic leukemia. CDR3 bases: TGTGCTAGTGGTTTGAGTGTGGGGGACTATAGCAATCAGCCCCAGCATTTT. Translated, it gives CASGLSVGDYSNQPQHF.